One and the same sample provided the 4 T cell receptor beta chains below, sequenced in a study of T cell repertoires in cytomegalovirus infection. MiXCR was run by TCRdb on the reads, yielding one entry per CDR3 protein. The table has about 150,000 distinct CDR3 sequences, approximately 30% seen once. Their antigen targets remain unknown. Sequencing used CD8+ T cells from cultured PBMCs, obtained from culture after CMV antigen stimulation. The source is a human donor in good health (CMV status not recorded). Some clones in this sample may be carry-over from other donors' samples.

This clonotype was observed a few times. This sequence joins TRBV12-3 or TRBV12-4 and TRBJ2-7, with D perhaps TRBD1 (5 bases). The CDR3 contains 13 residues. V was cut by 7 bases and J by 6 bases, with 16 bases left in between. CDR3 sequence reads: CASTPGFSREQYF. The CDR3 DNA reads TGTGCCAGCACCCCAGGGTTCTCTCGCGAGCAGTACTTC.

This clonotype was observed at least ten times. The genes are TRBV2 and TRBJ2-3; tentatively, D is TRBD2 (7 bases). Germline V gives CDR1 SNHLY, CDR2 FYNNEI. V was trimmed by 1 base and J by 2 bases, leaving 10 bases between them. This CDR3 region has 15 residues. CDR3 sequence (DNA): TGTGCCAGCAGTGAAGGCCGGGGGGCCACAGATACGCAGTATTTT. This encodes CASSEGRGATDTQYF.

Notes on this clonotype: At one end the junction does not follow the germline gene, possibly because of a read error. CDR3 loop: CASSPVGVHEQSF. DNA for the CDR3: TGTGCCAGCAGCCCCGTTGGGGTGCATGAGCAGTCCTTC. This sequence joins TRBV7-4 and TRBJ2-1; D is unresolved. CDR1 SGHVT and CDR2 SQSDAQ come from the germline V gene. The CDR3 has 13 amino acids.

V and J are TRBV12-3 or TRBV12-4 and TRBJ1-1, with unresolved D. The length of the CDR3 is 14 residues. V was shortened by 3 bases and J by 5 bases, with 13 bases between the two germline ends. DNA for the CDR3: TGTGCCAGCAGTTTCCACCTGGGAGATACTGAAGCTTTCTTT. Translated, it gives CASSFHLGDTEAFF.